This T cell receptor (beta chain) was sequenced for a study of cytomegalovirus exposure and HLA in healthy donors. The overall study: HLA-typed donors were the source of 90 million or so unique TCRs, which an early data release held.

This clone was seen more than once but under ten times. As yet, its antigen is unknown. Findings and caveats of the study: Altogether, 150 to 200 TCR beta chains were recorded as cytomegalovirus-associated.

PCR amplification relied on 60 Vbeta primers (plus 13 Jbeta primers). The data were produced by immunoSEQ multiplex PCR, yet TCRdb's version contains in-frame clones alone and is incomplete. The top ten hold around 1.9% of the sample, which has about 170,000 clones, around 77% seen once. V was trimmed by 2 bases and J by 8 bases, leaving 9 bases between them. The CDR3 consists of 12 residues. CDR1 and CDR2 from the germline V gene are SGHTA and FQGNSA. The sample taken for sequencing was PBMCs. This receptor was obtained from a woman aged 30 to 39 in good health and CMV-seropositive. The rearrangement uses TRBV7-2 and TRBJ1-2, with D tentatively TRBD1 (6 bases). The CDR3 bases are TGTGCCAGCAGCTTACAGGGGAAGGGCTACACCTTC. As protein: CASSLQGKGYTF. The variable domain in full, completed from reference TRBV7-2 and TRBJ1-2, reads GAGVSQSPSNKVTEKGKDVELRCDPISGHTALYWYRQSLGQGLEFLIYFQGNSAPDKSGLPSDRFSAERTGGSVSTLTIQRTQQEDSAVYLCASSLQGKGYTFGSGTRLTVV.